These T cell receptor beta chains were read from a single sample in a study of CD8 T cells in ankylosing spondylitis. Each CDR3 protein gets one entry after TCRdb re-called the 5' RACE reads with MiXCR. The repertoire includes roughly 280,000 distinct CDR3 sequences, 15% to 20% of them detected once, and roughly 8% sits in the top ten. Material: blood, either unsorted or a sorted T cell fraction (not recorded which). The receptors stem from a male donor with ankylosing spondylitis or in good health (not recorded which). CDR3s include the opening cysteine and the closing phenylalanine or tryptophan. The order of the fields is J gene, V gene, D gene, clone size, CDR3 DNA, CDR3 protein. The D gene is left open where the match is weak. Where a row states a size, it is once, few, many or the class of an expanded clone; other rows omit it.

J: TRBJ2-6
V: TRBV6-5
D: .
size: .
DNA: TGTGCCAGCAGTTACTCTGGGGCCAACGTCCTGACTTTC
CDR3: CASSYSGANVLTF

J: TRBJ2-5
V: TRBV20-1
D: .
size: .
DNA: TGCAGTGCTAGAGATGTAATGAAACAAGAGACCCAGTACTTC
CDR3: CSARDVMKQETQYF

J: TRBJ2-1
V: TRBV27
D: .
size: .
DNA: TGTGCCAGTGGTGCGTCCAATGAGCAGTTCTTC
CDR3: CASGASNEQFF

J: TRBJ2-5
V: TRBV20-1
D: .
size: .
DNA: TGCAGTGCTAATTACCTAGCACAAGAGACCCAGTACTTC
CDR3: CSANYLAQETQYF

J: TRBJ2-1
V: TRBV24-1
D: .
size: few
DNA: TGTGCCACCAGTGACCCAAGAGGGGGGAGGGGGTACAATGAGCAGTTCTTC
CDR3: CATSDPRGGRGYNEQFF

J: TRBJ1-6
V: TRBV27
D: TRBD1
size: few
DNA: TGTTCCAGCAGTTTATTGGTTTCTCCGGGACAGGGTAGCTCCTATAATTCACCCCTCCACTTT
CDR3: CSSSLLVSPGQGSSYNSPLHF

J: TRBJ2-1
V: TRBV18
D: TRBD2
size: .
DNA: TGTGCCAGCTCACCAATGGGACTAGATCACAATGAGCAGTTCTTC
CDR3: CASSPMGLDHNEQFF

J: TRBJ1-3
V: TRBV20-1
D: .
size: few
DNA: TGCAGTGCTAGAGAAGGAGCTAGAAACACCATATATTTT
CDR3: CSAREGARNTIYF

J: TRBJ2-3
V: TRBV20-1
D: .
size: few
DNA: TGCAGTGCTCAAGGGACACCTCATAGCACAGATACGCAGTATTTT
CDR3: CSAQGTPHSTDTQYF

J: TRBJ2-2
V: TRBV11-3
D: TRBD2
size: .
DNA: TGTGCCAGCAGCTTTGCAGCGGGAGGCGACGGGGAGCTGTTTTTT
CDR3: CASSFAAGGDGELFF

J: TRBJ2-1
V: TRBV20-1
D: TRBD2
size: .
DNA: TGCAGTGCTAGAAGTCTAGCGGCCAATGAGCAGTTCTTC
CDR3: CSARSLAANEQFF

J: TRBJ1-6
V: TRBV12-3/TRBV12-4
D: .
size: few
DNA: TGTGCCAGCAGTTTTATGGGGGGCAGGTCACCCCTCCACTTT
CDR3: CASSFMGGRSPLHF

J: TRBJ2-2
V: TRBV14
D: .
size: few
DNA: TGTGCCAGCAGCCAAGATATTGGAGGTGTAGGCACCGGGGAGCTGTTTTTT
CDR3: CASSQDIGGVGTGELFF

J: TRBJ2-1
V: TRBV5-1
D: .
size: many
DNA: TGTGCCAGCAGCCTCGGACAGTACAATGAGCAGTTCTTC
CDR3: CASSLGQYNEQFF

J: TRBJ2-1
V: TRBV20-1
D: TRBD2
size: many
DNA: TGCAGTGCTCCAACGACTAGCGGGAGACGTAGTGAGCAGTTCTTC
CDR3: CSAPTTSGRRSEQFF

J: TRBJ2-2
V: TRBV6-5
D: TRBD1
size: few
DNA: TGTGCCAGCAGTTTCGAGGGGGCCGCCTTAGGGACCGGGGAGCTGTTTTTT
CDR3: CASSFEGAALGTGELFF

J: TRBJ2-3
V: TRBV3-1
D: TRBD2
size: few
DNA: TGTGCCAGCAGTCCGGGACTAGCGGGGACAGGCACAGATACGCAGTATTTT
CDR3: CASSPGLAGTGTDTQYF

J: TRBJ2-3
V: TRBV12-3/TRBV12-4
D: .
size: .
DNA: TGTGCCAGCAGTTCCCCCCTAGCGTCAGATACGCAGTATTTT
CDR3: CASSSPLASDTQYF

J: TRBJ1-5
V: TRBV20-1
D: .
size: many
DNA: TGCAGTGCTAGAGACCCCACGGGGAGGAATCAGCCCCAGCATTTT
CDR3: CSARDPTGRNQPQHF

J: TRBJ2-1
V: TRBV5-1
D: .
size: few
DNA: TGCGCCAGCAGACATGCCCTGGGACCGACTTACAATGAGCAGTTCTTC
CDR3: CASRHALGPTYNEQFF

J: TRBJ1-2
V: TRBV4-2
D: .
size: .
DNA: TGTGCCAGCAGCCAAGTTGGAGGGACCTACTATGGCTACACCTTC
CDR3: CASSQVGGTYYGYTF

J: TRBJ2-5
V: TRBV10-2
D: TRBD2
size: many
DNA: TGCGCCAGCAGTCACTTAGCGGGAGGTAGCCAAGAGACCCAGTACTTC
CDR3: CASSHLAGGSQETQYF